The T cell receptor beta chain described here comes from a study of cytomegalovirus exposure and HLA in healthy donors. Study details: Genetic ancestry analysis placed 81% of the 398 donors that were genotyped in the Caucasian-associated cluster.

13 Jbeta primers and 60 Vbeta primers were used for the PCR. Libraries were prepared by immunoSEQ multiplex PCR; TCRdb keeps only in-frame clonotypes and omits some of them. Among approximately 82,000 clones listed, about a tenth were seen once. Concerning this clone itself: Its antigen remains unknown.

The study's findings and limits: A missense DCLRE1C variant was associated with V- and J-gene trimming of TCR beta chains in a later analysis, and an independent cohort replicated the association. The authors confirmed in vitro that a few CMV-associated chains were specific for CMV antigens.

The V gene's germline CDR1 is MDHEN and CDR2 SYDVKM. V lost 2 bases and J lost 2; bases outside the gene matches: 2. This CDR3 comprises 15 residues. The rearrangement uses TRBV28 and TRBJ1-5; 8 bases align to TRBD1. Sequences were obtained from PBMCs. The clonotype originates from a man aged 55 to 70 in good health and CMV-seropositive. CDR3 residues: CASSLGQGGNQPQHF. The CDR3 DNA reads TGTGCCAGCAGTTTAGGACAGGGCGGCAATCAGCCCCAGCATTTT. Looking up the rest from reference TRBV28 and TRBJ1-5 gives the full variable domain: DVKVTQSSRYLVKRTGEKVFLECVQDMDHENMFWYRQDPGLGLRLIYFSYDVKMKEKGDIPEGYSVSREKKERFSLILESASTNQTSMYLCASSLGQGGNQPQHFGDGTRLSIL.